This T cell receptor beta chain was profiled in a study of response to subunit inactivated influenza vaccine. Per the germline V gene, CDR1 is DFQATT and CDR2 is SNEGSKA (reference sequence). The CDR3 consists of 14 residues. The V and J ends lost 5 bases and 0 bases respectively, with 11 bases between them. Of note for this clonotype: Its antigen is not identified.

TCRdb re-analysed the RT-PCR reads in MiXCR, keeping a single row per CDR3 protein. The sample lists 500,000 or so distinct CDR3 sequences, 15% to 20% seen once, with 3% in the top ten. General study points: Authors proposed each seasonal influenza vaccination draws in few new T cells.

This receptor was taken from a man between 50 and 70 years old who received an inactivated influenza vaccine. The specimen comprised CD4+ T cells sorted from PBMCs, sampled less than 30 months after vaccination. The chain joins TRBV20-1 to TRBJ2-1, with D possibly TRBD2 on 6 matching bases. DNA of the CDR3: TGCAGTGCTCCCCGGGGGAGCTCCTACAATGAGCAGTTCTTC. It is translated as CSAPRGSSYNEQFF.